A single sample gave rise to the 3 T cell receptor beta chains below, sequenced in a study of glioma-infiltrating T cells. Using RNA template, CDR3s of TCR alpha and beta were amplified with iRepertoire arm-PCR. TCRdb recomputed calls from the multiplex PCR reads with MiXCR, one row per CDR3 protein. The table includes about 190,000 distinct CDR3 sequences, about 31% detected once. The specimen sequenced was glioma tissue, nonneoplastic brain tissue, or PBMCs (not recorded which). These receptors were taken from a human donor with low-grade glioma or glioblastoma, undergoing nonglioma brain surgery, or in good health (not recorded which).

The V call is TRBV4-3, the J call TRBJ2-7; TRBD2 is a possible D gene (6 bases). CDR1 and CDR2 (germline): LGHNA, YSLEER. The CDR3 runs to 19 residues. Trimming removed 0 bases from V and 5 bases from J, with 26 bases in between. The CDR3 DNA is TGCGCCAGCAGCCAAGATCTAGGGAGAATTGGGCGGGATGGCAACGAGCAGTACTTC. Its protein is CASSQDLGRIGRDGNEQYF.

This clonotype occurred once. V and J are TRBV7-3 and TRBJ2-7, with 14 bases that match TRBD2. The V gene's germline CDR1 is SGHTA and CDR2 FQGTGA. Trimming removed 2 bases from V and 7 bases from J; junction bases left unmatched: 10. The CDR3 length is 17 residues. CDR3 DNA: TGTGCCAGCAGCTTAGAAACGGGACTAGCGGGAGTTAATGAGCAGTACTTC. Amino acid sequence: CASSLETGLAGVNEQYF.

With respect to this clonotype: This may be a read error: a much more frequent sequence differs by one nucleotide. The chain carries TRBV29-1 and TRBJ2-7; the D is unclear. This CDR3 is 15 amino acids long. V shed 6 bases and J shed 0 bases, with 18 bases lying between them. From germline, CDR1 is SQVTM and CDR2 ANQGSEA. The CDR3: CSVSPTRISSYEQYF. CDR3 sequence (DNA): TGCAGCGTATCCCCGACAAGGATCAGCTCCTACGAGCAGTACTTC.